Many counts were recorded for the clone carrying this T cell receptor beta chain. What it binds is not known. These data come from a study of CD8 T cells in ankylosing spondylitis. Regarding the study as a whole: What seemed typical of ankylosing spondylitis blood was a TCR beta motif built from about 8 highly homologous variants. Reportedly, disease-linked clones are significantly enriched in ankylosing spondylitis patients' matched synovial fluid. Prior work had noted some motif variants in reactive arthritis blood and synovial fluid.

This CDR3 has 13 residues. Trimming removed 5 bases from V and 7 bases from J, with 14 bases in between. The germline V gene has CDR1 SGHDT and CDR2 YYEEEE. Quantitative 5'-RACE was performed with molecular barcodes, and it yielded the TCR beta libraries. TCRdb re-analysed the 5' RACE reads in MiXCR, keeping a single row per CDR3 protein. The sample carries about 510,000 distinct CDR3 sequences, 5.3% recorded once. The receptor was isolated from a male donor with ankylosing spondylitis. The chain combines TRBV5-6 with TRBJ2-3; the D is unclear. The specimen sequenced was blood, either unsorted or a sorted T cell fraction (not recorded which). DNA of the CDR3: TGTGCCAGCAGAAAGCCACCGGGCCATACGCAGTATTTT. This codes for CASRKPPGHTQYF.